The sequence of this T cell receptor (beta chain) was determined in a study of shared clonotypes between healthy human individuals. Study at large: The plates for each donor numbered three CD4 naive, three CD4 memory, two CD8 naive and one CD8 memory.

Points on this clone: Its target is unknown.

CD45RO-negative, CCR7-selected cells formed the naive CD8 fraction, which excluded terminally differentiated effector memory CD45RA+ cells. Whole-study findings and limits: Relative to clonotypes present in all four donors, those not shared had lower generation probabilities. Clonotype sharing among the donors was expected to vary with sequencing depth.

Per the germline V gene, CDR1 is PRHDT and CDR2 is FYEKMQ (reference sequence). This CDR3 has 13 residues. V lost 2 bases, J lost 6 bases, and 10 bases lay in between. A deep-level run was used for the assay. Profiling relied on immunoSEQ multiplex PCR, and the TCRdb table lists in-frame clones only, not all of them. The data show roughly 590,000 clones, just under 97% seen once. Material: naive CD8+ T cells sorted from blood. This rearrangement joins TRBV13 to TRBJ1-2; D remains unclear. The receptor was isolated from a woman in her thirties in good health. This CDR3 reads CASSLNPSDGYTF. The CDR3 DNA sequence: TGTGCCAGCAGCTTAAATCCCTCAGATGGCTACACCTTC.